This T cell receptor (beta chain) comes out of a study of blood T cell repertoires in COVID-19. About the study: Samples of COVID-19 (acute and convalescent) were obtained from the United States, Italy and Spain. PBMCs, B-cell-depleted T cells, or T cells were the source of the cDNA or gDNA that made up the material.

This CDR3 spans 15 amino acids. The germline V gene encodes CDR1 SGHVS and CDR2 FNYEAQ. The V and J ends lost 7 bases and 0 bases respectively, with 14 bases between them. Repertoires were generated with immunoSEQ multiplex PCR, while TCRdb's copy carries only in-frame clones and drops some. This table has 240,000 or so clones, roughly nine tenths appearing once. The receptor was derived from a man aged 55-75 years with acute or convalescent COVID-19. The chain employs TRBV7-6 and TRBJ2-3; D is possibly TRBD1 (6 bases). The sample consisted of peripheral blood. Written as DNA, the CDR3 is TGTGCCAGCAACGTCGGGACAAAAAGCACAGATACGCAGTATTTT. Translating it yields CASNVGTKSTDTQYF.